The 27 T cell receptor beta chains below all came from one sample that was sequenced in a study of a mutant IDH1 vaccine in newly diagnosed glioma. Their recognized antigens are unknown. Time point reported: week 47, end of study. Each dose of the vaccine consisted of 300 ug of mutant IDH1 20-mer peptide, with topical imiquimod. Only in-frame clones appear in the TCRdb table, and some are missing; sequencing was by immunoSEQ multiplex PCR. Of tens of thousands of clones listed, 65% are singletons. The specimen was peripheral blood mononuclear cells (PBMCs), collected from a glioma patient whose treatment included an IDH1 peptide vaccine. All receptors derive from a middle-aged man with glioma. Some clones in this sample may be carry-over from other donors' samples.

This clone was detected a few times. CDR3 sequence: CASGGSQGAFF. The CDR3 region has the DNA TGTGCCAGCGGAGGCTCCCAGGGTGCTTTCTTT. V gene TRBV2 combines with J gene TRBJ1-1, with D tentatively TRBD1 (5 bases). The ends were cut back, 8 bases at V and 11 bases at J, with 15 bases in the middle. This CDR3 is 11 amino acids long. Germline loops: CDR1 SNHLY, CDR2 FYNNEI.

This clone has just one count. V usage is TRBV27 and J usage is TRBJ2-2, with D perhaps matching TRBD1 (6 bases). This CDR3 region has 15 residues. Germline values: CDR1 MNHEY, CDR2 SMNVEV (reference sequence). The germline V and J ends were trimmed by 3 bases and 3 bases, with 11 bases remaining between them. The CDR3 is CASSLSGVHTGELFF. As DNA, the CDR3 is TGTGCCAGCAGTTTGTCAGGGGTCCACACCGGGGAGCTGTTTTTT.

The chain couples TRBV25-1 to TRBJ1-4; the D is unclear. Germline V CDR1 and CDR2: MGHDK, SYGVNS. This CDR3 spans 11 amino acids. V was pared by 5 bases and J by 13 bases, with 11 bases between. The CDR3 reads CASSLKDLLFF. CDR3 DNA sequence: TGTGCCAGCAGTTTAAAGGACTTACTGTTTTTT.

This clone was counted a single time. The CDR3 region has the DNA TGTGCCAGCAGCAACAGGGGTCACTCCTACGAGCAGTACTTC. Amino acid sequence: CASSNRGHSYEQYF. V gene TRBV19 combines with J gene TRBJ2-7; 7 nucleotides agree with TRBD1. The CDR3 spans 14 residues. V shed 9 bases and J 0 bases; nucleotides not matched to a gene: 8. Germline CDR1 is LNHDA and CDR2 is SQIVND (reference sequence).

In nucleotides, the CDR3 is TGTGCCAGCAGTCGGGACTTCGCGAGGACGCAGTATTTT. Its translation is CASSRDFARTQYF. V usage is TRBV7-8 and J usage is TRBJ2-3, with D possibly matching TRBD2 (6 bases). Germline V gives CDR1 SGHVS, CDR2 FQNEAQ. The germline V and J ends were trimmed by 6 bases and 9 bases, with 16 bases remaining between them. The CDR3 is 13 amino acids. The variable domain in full, completed from reference TRBV7-8 and TRBJ2-3, reads GAGVSQSPRYKVAKRGQDVALRCDPISGHVSLFWYQQALGQGPEFLTYFQNEAQLDKSGLPSDRFFAERPEGSVSTLKIQRTQQEDSAVYLCASSRDFARTQYFGPGTRLTVL.

CDR3 in DNA: TGTGCCAGTAGTGTCAGTTCGGCGGTCTCCTACAATGAGCAGTTCTTC. It translates to CASSVSSAVSYNEQFF. The V gene is TRBV19, the J gene TRBJ2-1; D ambiguous. The germline V and J ends were trimmed by 5 bases and 0 bases, with 14 bases remaining between them. Germline loops: CDR1 LNHDA, CDR2 SQIVND (reference sequence). This CDR3 has 16 amino acids.

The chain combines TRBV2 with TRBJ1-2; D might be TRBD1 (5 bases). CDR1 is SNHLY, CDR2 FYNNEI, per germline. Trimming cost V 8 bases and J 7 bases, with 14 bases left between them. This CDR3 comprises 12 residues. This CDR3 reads CASGGGLGGYTF. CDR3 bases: TGTGCCAGCGGGGGGGGATTAGGTGGCTACACCTTC.

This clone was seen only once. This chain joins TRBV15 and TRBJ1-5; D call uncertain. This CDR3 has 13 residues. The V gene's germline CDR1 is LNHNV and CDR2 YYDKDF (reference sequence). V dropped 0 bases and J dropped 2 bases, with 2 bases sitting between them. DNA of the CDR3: TGTGCCACCAGCAGAGATCGCAATCAGCCCCAGCATTTT. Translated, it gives CATSRDRNQPQHF.

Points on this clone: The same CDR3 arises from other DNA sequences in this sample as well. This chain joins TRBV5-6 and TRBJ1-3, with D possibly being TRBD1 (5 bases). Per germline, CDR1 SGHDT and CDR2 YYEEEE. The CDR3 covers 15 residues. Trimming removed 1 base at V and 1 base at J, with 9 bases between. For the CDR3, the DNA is TGTGCCAGCAGCTTGTTCGGGGGATCTGGAAACACCATATATTTT. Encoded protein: CASSLFGGSGNTIYF. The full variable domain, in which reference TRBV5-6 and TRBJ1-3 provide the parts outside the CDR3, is DAGVTQSPTHLIKTRGQQVTLRCSPKSGHDTVSWYQQALGQGPQFIFQYYEEEERQRGNFPDRFSGHQFPNYSSELNVNALLLGDSALYLCASSLFGGSGNTIYFGEGSWLTVV.

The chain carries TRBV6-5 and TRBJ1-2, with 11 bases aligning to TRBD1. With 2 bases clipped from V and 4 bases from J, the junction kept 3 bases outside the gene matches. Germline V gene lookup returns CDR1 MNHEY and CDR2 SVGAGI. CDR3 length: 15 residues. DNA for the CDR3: TGTGCCAGCAGTTACAGAGGACAGGGGGCCTATGGCTACACCTTC. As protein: CASSYRGQGAYGYTF.

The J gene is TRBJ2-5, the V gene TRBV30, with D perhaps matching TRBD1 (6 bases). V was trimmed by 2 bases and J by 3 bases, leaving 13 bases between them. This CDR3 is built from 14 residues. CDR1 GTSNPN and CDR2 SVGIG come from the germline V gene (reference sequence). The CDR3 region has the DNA TGTGCCTGGAGTCAGGACAGTAAGAAAGAGACCCAGTACTTC. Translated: CAWSQDSKKETQYF.

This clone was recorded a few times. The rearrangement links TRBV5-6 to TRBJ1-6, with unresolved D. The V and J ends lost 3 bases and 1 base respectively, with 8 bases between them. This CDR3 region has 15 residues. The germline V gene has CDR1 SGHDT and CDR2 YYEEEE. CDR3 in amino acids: CASSSDGSYNSPLHF. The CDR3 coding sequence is TGTGCCAGCAGCTCGGACGGATCCTATAATTCACCCCTCCACTTT.

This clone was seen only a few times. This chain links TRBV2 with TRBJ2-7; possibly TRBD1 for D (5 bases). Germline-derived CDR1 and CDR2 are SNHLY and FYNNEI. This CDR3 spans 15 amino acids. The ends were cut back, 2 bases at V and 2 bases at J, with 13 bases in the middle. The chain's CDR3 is CASSEIFRETYEQYF. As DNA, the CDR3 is TGTGCCAGCAGTGAAATTTTCAGGGAAACCTACGAGCAGTACTTC.

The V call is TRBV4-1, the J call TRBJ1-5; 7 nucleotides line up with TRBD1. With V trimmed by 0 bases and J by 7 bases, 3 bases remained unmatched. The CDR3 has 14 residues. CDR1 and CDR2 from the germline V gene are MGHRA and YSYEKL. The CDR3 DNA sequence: TGCGCCAGCAGCCAAGATACAGGGGTGCAGCCCCAGCATTTT. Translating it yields CASSQDTGVQPQHF.

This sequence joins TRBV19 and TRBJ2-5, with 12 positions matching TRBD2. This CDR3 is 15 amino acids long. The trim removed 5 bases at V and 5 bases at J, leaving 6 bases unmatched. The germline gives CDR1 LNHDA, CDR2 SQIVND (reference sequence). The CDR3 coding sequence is TGTGCCAGTAGTCAACTAGCGGGGGGAGGGGAGACCCAGTACTTC. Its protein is CASSQLAGGGETQYF.

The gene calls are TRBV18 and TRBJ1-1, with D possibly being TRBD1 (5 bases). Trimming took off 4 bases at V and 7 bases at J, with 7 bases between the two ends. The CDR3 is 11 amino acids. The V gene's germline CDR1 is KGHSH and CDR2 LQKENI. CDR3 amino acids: CASSLGGEAFF. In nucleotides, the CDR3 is TGTGCCAGCTCACTGGGGGGTGAAGCTTTCTTT.

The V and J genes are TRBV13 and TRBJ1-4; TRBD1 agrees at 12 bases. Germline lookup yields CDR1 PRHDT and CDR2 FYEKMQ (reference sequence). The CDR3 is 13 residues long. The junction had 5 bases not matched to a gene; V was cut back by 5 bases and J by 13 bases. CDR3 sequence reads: CASSRDRGLGLFF. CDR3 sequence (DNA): TGTGCCAGCAGCAGGGACAGGGGGCTAGGACTGTTTTTT.

CDR3 loop: CASSLAPNTEAFF. CDR3 nucleotide sequence: TGTGCCAGCAGCTTGGCCCCCAACACTGAAGCTTTCTTT. The chain employs TRBV5-5 and TRBJ1-1; D uncertain. The germline V and J ends were trimmed by 0 bases and 2 bases, with 5 bases remaining between them. CDR1 is SGHKS, CDR2 YYEKEE, per germline (reference sequence). The length of the CDR3 is 13 residues.

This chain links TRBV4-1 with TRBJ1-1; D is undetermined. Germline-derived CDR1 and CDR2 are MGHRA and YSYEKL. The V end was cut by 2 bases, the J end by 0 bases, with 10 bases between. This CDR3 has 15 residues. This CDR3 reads CASSQILAVNTEAFF. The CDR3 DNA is TGCGCCAGCAGCCAAATTTTAGCGGTGAACACTGAAGCTTTCTTT.

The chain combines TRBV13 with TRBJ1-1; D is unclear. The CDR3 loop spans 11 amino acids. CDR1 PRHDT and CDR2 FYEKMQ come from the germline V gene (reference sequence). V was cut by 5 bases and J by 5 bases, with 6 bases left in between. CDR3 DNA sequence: TGTGCCAGCAGCCCGGGGACTGAAGCTTTCTTT. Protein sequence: CASSPGTEAFF.

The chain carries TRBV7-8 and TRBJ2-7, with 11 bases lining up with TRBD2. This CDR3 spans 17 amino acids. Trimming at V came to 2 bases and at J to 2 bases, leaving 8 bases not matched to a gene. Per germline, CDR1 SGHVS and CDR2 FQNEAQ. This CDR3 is CASSLPRTSGSTYEQYF. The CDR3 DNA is TGTGCCAGCAGCTTACCAAGGACTAGCGGGTCGACCTACGAGCAGTACTTC.

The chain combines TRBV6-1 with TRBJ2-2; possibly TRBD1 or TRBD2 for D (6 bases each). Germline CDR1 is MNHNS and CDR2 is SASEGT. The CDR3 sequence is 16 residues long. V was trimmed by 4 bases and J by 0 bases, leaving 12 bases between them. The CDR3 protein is CASSGGTRSNTGELFF. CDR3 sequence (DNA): TGTGCCAGCAGTGGCGGGACAAGATCGAACACCGGGGAGCTGTTTTTT.

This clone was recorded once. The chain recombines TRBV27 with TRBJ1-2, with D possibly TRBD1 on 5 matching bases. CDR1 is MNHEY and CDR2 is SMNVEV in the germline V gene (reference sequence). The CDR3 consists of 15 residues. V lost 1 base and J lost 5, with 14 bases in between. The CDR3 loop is CASSLYSGAEYGYTF. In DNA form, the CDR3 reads TGTGCCAGCAGTTTATATTCCGGGGCGGAATATGGCTACACCTTC.

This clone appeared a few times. CDR3 region: CASSRQSSNQPQHF. The DNA of the CDR3 is TGTGCCAGCAGCCGCCAGAGTAGCAATCAGCCCCAGCATTTT. The rearrangement uses TRBV7-8 and TRBJ1-5; D unresolved. The germline gives CDR1 SGHVS, CDR2 FQNEAQ. Trimming removed 5 bases from V and 0 bases from J, with 8 bases in between. CDR3 length: 14 residues.

The CDR3 DNA sequence: TGTGCCAGCAGTGAAGTCGGCCGAAATGAAAAACTGTTTTTT. Its translation: CASSEVGRNEKLFF. The rearrangement joins TRBV6-1 to TRBJ1-4; D call uncertain. Deletions cut 1 base from V and 5 bases from J, with 8 bases between. This CDR3 region has 14 residues. Per germline, CDR1 MNHNS and CDR2 SASEGT.

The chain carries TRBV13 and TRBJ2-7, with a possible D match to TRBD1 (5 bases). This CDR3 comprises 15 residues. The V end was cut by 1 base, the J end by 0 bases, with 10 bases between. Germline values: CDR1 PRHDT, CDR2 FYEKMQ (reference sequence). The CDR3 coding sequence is TGTGCCAGCAGCTTAGATCCAGGGTTCTCCTACGAGCAGTACTTC. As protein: CASSLDPGFSYEQYF.

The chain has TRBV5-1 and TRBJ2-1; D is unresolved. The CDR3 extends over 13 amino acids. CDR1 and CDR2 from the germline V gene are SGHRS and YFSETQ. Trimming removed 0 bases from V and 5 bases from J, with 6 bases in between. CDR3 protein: CASSLAPHNEQFF. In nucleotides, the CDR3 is TGCGCCAGCAGCTTGGCCCCTCACAATGAGCAGTTCTTC. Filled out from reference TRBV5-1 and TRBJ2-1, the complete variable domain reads KAGVTQTPRYLIKTRGQQVTLSCSPISGHRSVSWYQQTPGQGLQFLFEYFSETQRNKGNFPGRFSGRQFSNSRSEMNVSTLELGDSALYLCASSLAPHNEQFFGPGTRLTVL.